This TCR beta chain was recorded in a study of blood T cell repertoires in COVID-19. Germline CDR1 and CDR2: MDHEN and SYDVKM. This CDR3 region has 14 residues. Trimming removed 6 bases at V and 0 bases at J, with 9 bases between. Libraries were prepared by immunoSEQ multiplex PCR; TCRdb keeps only in-frame clonotypes and omits some of them. Of roughly 40,000 clones listed, roughly 78% were seen once; the top ten hold around 20%. This receptor was identified in a man between 65 and 85 years old with acute or convalescent COVID-19. Sequencing was done on a sample of peripheral blood. The chain uses TRBV28 and TRBJ2-1; tentatively, D is TRBD1 (5 bases). The CDR3 loop is CASRQASSYNEQFF. The CDR3 DNA is TGTGCCAGCAGACAGGCGAGCTCCTACAATGAGCAGTTCTTC.